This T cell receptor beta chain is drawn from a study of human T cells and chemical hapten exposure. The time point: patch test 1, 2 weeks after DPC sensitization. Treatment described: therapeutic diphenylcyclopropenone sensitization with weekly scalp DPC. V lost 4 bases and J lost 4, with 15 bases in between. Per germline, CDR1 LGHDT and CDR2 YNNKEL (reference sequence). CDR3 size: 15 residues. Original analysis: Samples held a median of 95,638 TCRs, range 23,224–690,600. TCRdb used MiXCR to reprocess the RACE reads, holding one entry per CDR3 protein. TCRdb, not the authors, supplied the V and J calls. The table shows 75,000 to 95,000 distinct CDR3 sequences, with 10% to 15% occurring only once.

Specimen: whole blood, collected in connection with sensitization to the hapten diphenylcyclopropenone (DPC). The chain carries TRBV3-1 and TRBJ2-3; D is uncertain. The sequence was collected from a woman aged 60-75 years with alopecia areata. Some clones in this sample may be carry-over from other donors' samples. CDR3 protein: CASSRNLGQSDTQYF. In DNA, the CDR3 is TGTGCCAGCAGCCGAAACCTCGGCCAGTCAGATACGCAGTATTTT.